One and the same sample provided the 20 T cell receptor beta chains below, sequenced in a study of read filtering for tumor transcriptome and immune sequencing. This library used 300 to 500 ng RNA and molecular barcoded adaptors spanning alpha/delta and beta/gamma chains. TCRdb reprocessed the reads with MiXCR, giving one entry per CDR3 protein. The sample has 40,000 to 55,000 distinct CDR3 sequences, roughly a fifth seen once. The sequenced material came from a population of CD138-negative cells sorted from bone marrow. The receptors shown here come from a donor aged 40 or over with multiple myeloma.

This clonotype appeared many times. The rearrangement joins TRBV7-2 to TRBJ2-1; no firm D call. Germline CDR1 SGHTA, CDR2 FQGNSA. Deletions cut 7 bases from V and 6 bases from J, with 10 bases between. The CDR3 runs to 12 residues. The CDR3 DNA reads TGTGCCAGCAATACGCGCGGCAATGAGCAGTTCTTC. Translating it yields CASNTRGNEQFF.

This clonotype was found many times. V and J are TRBV12-3 or TRBV12-4 and TRBJ1-1; perhaps TRBD1 as D (6 bases). With 6 bases removed from V and 7 bases from J, the gap between germline ends came to 15 bases. This CDR3 region has 13 residues. For the CDR3, the DNA is TGTGCCAGCAGGTCCGATGGACAGAGTGAAGCTTTCTTT. Encoded protein: CASRSDGQSEAFF.

The gene calls are TRBV27 and TRBJ2-6, with unresolved D. Trimming left V 0 bases short and J 6 bases short, with 12 bases between. This CDR3 comprises 16 residues. Germline V gene data show CDR1 as MNHEY and CDR2 as SMNVEV (reference sequence). CDR3 loop: CASSLSLGAEANVLTF. DNA of the CDR3: TGTGCCAGCAGTTTATCTCTAGGCGCCGAGGCCAACGTCCTGACTTTC.

This clonotype was detected only once. A read error may be the cause here, since a much bigger clone is one base away. This rearrangement joins TRBV20-1 to TRBJ2-3, with a tentative D call TRBD1 (6 bases). The end of the DNA is better explained by TRBJ1-5, so the J call may be wrong. Germline V gene lookup returns CDR1 DFQATT and CDR2 SNEGSKA (reference sequence). The CDR3 is 15 residues long. CDR3 amino acids: CSATLAGGPGDTQHF. CDR3 bases: TGCAGTGCTACTCTAGCGGGAGGGCCAGGGGATACGCAGCATTTT.

Concerning this clonotype: A far larger clone is one base from this, pointing to a likely read error. The conserved final phenylalanine or tryptophan is absent from the CDR3, which likely points to a read error. The J gene is TRBJ2-1, the V gene TRBV6-2 or TRBV6-3, with 10 nucleotides matching TRBD2. Trimming cost V 5 bases and J 0 bases; bases outside gene matches: 13. The V gene's germline CDR1 is MNHEY and CDR2 SVGEGT. The CDR3 covers 19 residues. CDR3 residues: CASSPPLAGVRASYNEQFL. For the CDR3, the DNA is TGTGCCAGCAGTCCTCCGCTAGCGGGGGTTAGGGCCTCCTACAATGAGCAGTTCCTC.

This clonotype was seen many times. The chain joins TRBV18 to TRBJ1-1; no reliable D call. V shed 6 bases and J shed 2 bases, with 13 bases lying between them. The CDR3 runs to 14 residues. Germline V gene lookup returns CDR1 KGHSH and CDR2 LQKENI. The DNA of the CDR3 is TGTGCCAGCTCCCCCACCCGGGAAAACACTGAAGCTTTCTTT. Residues: CASSPTRENTEAFF.

This sequence joins TRBV5-1 and TRBJ1-5; tentatively, D is TRBD1 (6 bases). This CDR3 is 14 amino acids long. Germline V lookup: CDR1 SGHRS, CDR2 YFSETQ. Trimming stripped 6 bases from V and 3 bases from J, with 13 bases between. The CDR3 DNA reads as TGCGCCAGCATGTTGACAGGAATCAATCAGCCCCAGCATTTT. It specifies CASMLTGINQPQHF.

V usage is TRBV6-6 and J usage is TRBJ1-2, with D maybe TRBD1 (6 bases). V was pared by 2 bases and J by 8 bases, with 18 bases between. From germline, CDR1 is MNHNY and CDR2 SVGAGI (reference sequence). The CDR3 has 15 amino acids. The CDR3 sequence: CASSYPGHPKDGYTF. CDR3 nucleotide sequence: TGTGCCAGCAGTTACCCGGGACACCCTAAGGACGGCTACACCTTC.

Regarding this clonotype: This clone may be a read error of a much larger clone one base away. This sequence joins TRBV6-5 and TRBJ2-7, with TRBD1 as a possible D gene (5 bases). The CDR3 contains 15 residues. Germline V lookup: CDR1 MNHEY, CDR2 SVGAGI. The ends were cut back, 2 bases at V and 0 bases at J, with 11 bases in the middle. The CDR3 DNA is TGTGCCAGCAGTTACCCGTTAGGGGTCTCCTACGAGCAGTACTTC. Amino acids: CASSYPLGVSYEQYF.

This clonotype was counted at least ten times. This rearrangement joins TRBV6-5 to TRBJ1-1; D possibly corresponds to TRBD1 (5 bases). This CDR3 spans 19 amino acids. The germline V gene has CDR1 MNHEY and CDR2 SVGAGI. Trimming pared 0 bases from V and 3 bases from J, leaving 23 bases between. The chain's CDR3 is CASSYSYVTVVFGDTEAFF. CDR3 in DNA: TGTGCCAGCAGTTACTCGTATGTGACAGTCGTCTTCGGGGACACTGAAGCTTTCTTT.

There are many counts of this clonotype. The chain joins TRBV6-2 or TRBV6-3 to TRBJ2-1; D is perhaps TRBD2 (6 bases). This CDR3 region has 13 residues. Trimming cost V 11 bases and J 5 bases, with 16 bases left between them. Germline V gene data show CDR1 as MNHEY and CDR2 as SVGEGT. The CDR3: CASRDSTHNEQFF. CDR3 nucleotide sequence: TGTGCCTCACGGGACTCCACCCACAATGAGCAGTTCTTC.

In its sample, this clonotype was seen many times. V usage is TRBV19 and J usage is TRBJ1-2; no firm D call. CDR1 and CDR2 (germline): LNHDA, SQIVND (reference sequence). The CDR3 consists of 16 residues. The V end was cut by 2 bases, the J end by 4 bases, with 17 bases between. The CDR3 here is CASSINAGVSSYGYTF. Here the CDR3 DNA reads TGTGCCAGTAGTATAAATGCAGGAGTCTCTAGCTATGGCTACACCTTC.

This clonotype came up many times. This chain connects TRBV11-3 to TRBJ1-1; D perhaps matches TRBD1 (5 bases). The germline V gene has CDR1 SGHNT and CDR2 YENEEA. V lost 2 bases and J 4 bases, leaving 11 bases between the germline ends. The CDR3 loop spans 14 amino acids. The CDR3 reads CASSLPGPTTEAFF. The CDR3 region has the DNA TGTGCCAGCAGCTTACCAGGGCCGACCACTGAAGCTTTCTTT.

CDR3 bases: TGCGCCAGCAGTGAGCAGCGAGACAATGAGCAGTTCTTC. Protein sequence: CASSEQRDNEQFF. The chain couples TRBV10-2 to TRBJ2-1, with D unresolved. The CDR3 contains 13 residues. Trimming pared 2 bases from V and 5 bases from J, leaving 7 bases between. The germline CDR1 and CDR2 sequences are WSHSY and SAAADI.

This clonotype came up many times. The chain carries TRBV12-3 or TRBV12-4 and TRBJ2-1; D is unresolved. The CDR3 has 15 amino acids. Trimming took off 6 bases at V and 0 bases at J, with 12 bases between the two ends. The CDR3 spells CASRPRTSSYNEQFF. The CDR3 region has the DNA TGTGCCAGCAGGCCTCGGACGTCCTCCTACAATGAGCAGTTCTTC.

V and J are TRBV29-1 and TRBJ2-1; D is perhaps TRBD2 (6 bases). Germline lookup yields CDR1 SQVTM and CDR2 ANQGSEA. The CDR3 covers 15 residues. Trimming shortened V by 5 bases and J by 5 bases, and 19 bases separated the two germline ends. In nucleotides, the CDR3 is TGCAGCGTTTTTACTAGCAGGAGGTCTGACAATGAGCAGTTCTTC. This encodes CSVFTSRRSDNEQFF.

This clonotype was seen repeatedly, ten times or more. The chain is built from TRBV7-2 and TRBJ2-5; TRBD2 aligns across 10 bases. The V and J ends lost 4 bases and 2 bases, in that order; junction bases with no gene match: 10. Germline V lookup: CDR1 SGHTA, CDR2 FQGNSA. CDR3 size: 17 residues. CDR3 nucleotides: TGTGCCAGCAGCTCCGGCCTTGGACTAGCGGCTCAAGAGACCCAGTACTTC. Amino acids: CASSSGLGLAAQETQYF.

This clonotype showed up many times. This chain connects TRBV29-1 to TRBJ2-4, with TRBD1 as a possible D gene (5 bases). Germline CDR1 and CDR2: SQVTM and ANQGSEA. Between the trimmed V and J ends, which lost 4 bases and 3 bases, there was a span of 10 bases. This CDR3 region has 13 residues. The DNA for the CDR3 is TGCAGCGTTGTGGACAACAGCAAAAACATTCAGTACTTC. It is translated as CSVVDNSKNIQYF.

This clonotype was observed many times. V is TRBV29-1 and J is TRBJ2-5, with no clear D. V lost 5 bases and J 2 bases, leaving 9 bases between the germline ends. The germline V gene encodes CDR1 SQVTM and CDR2 ANQGSEA. This CDR3 is 12 amino acids long. CDR3 nucleotide sequence: TGCAGCGTTTACCCTGGGCAAGAGACCCAGTACTTC. Translation: CSVYPGQETQYF.

This clonotype is medium-sized. J is TRBJ2-1 and V is TRBV20-1, with D tentatively TRBD2 (6 bases). V shed 5 bases and J shed 9 bases, with 20 bases lying between them. Germline V gives CDR1 DFQATT, CDR2 SNEGSKA (reference sequence). The CDR3 extends over 14 amino acids. Here the CDR3 reads CSADLATGAGEQFF. DNA for the CDR3: TGCAGTGCTGACTTGGCGACGGGAGCAGGTGAGCAGTTCTTC.